Each of the 14 T cell receptor beta chains below was sequenced from the same sample in a study of blood T cell repertoires in COVID-19. Assay used: immunoSEQ multiplex PCR; TCRdb lists only in-frame clones, some missing. The repertoire holds 190,000 or so clones, with over 80% as singletons. The specimen was PBMCs or T cells enriched from blood (not recorded which). These receptor sequences come from a young man who had recovered from COVID-19.

The chain is built from TRBV29-1 and TRBJ2-2; D remains ambiguous. The ends were cut back, 7 bases at V and 4 bases at J, with 13 bases in the middle. The CDR3 contains 13 residues. CDR1 and CDR2 from the germline V gene are SQVTM and ANQGSEA. CDR3 bases: TGCAGCGCGGCGGCCCCGGGCACCGGGGAGCTGTTTTTT. Encoded protein: CSAAAPGTGELFF.

The chain recombines TRBV11-3 with TRBJ2-4; the match to TRBD1 covers 8 bases. The CDR3 has 15 amino acids. V lost 5 bases to trimming and J lost 1 base; unmatched junction nucleotides: 4. Per the germline V gene, CDR1 is SGHNT and CDR2 is YENEEA. The CDR3 nucleotides are TGTGCCAGCAGCCACGGGACAGGCGCCAAAAACATTCAGTACTTC. The encoded protein is CASSHGTGAKNIQYF.

This chain connects TRBV4-1 to TRBJ1-4; TRBD1 might be the D (5 bases). Deletions cut 3 bases from V and 2 bases from J, with 16 bases between. Per germline, CDR1 MGHRA and CDR2 YSYEKL. The CDR3 totals 17 residues. DNA for the CDR3: TGCGCCAGCAGCCACCCCGGTGCAGGGAAGACTAATGAAAAACTGTTTTTT. Protein product: CASSHPGAGKTNEKLFF.

This chain uses TRBV6-1 with TRBJ1-2, with D unclear. Looked up from germline, CDR1 is MNHNS and CDR2 is SASEGT. V lost 2 bases and J lost 8, with 18 bases in between. This CDR3 contains 15 residues. CDR3 sequence reads: CASSESPSPRMGYTF. The CDR3 DNA reads TGTGCCAGCAGTGAATCTCCCAGTCCCCGAATGGGCTACACCTTC.

The chain joins TRBV28 to TRBJ1-5, with D unresolved. With 8 bases removed from V and 4 bases from J, the gap between germline ends came to 18 bases. CDR3 length: 15 amino acids. CDR1 MDHEN and CDR2 SYDVKM come from the germline V gene. The CDR3 sequence is CASFSIRGRNQPQHF. Here the CDR3 DNA reads TGTGCCAGCTTTTCGATCCGAGGGAGGAATCAGCCCCAGCATTTT.

The V call is TRBV6-2 or TRBV6-3, the J call TRBJ2-7; 11 nucleotides agree with TRBD2. J was trimmed by 0 bases and V by 5 bases; bases with no gene match: 6. CDR1 and CDR2 (germline): MNHEY, SVGEGT. The CDR3 consists of 16 residues. The chain's CDR3 is CASSASTSGSSYEQYF. The CDR3 DNA reads as TGTGCCAGCAGTGCCTCAACTAGCGGGAGCTCCTACGAGCAGTACTTC.

This chain connects TRBV7-2 to TRBJ1-2, with 7 bases lining up with TRBD1. The germline gives CDR1 SGHTA, CDR2 FQGNSA. The CDR3 length is 14 residues. The V segment lost 5 bases and the J segment 7 bases; nucleotides outside the gene matches: 10. The CDR3 is CASSTQGRQGGYTF. The CDR3 DNA is TGTGCCAGCAGCACACAGGGGCGCCAGGGTGGCTACACCTTC.

V usage is TRBV4-1 and J usage is TRBJ2-2; TRBD2 agrees at 13 bases. This CDR3 is 16 amino acids long. V lost 10 bases to trimming and J lost 7 bases; unmatched junction nucleotides: 12. The germline V gene has CDR1 MGHRA and CDR2 YSYEKL. Written as DNA, the CDR3 is TGCGCCACAGAAACTGGGACTAGCGGGACGGACGGGGAGCTGTTTTTT. Translation: CATETGTSGTDGELFF.

This clone was seen only a few times. V usage is TRBV3-1 (or the pseudogene TRBV3-2) and J usage is TRBJ1-1, with TRBD1 matching 7 bases. CDR1 and CDR2 from the germline V gene are LGHDT and YNNKEL (reference sequence). The CDR3 is 15 amino acids. V lost 4 bases and J lost 5; bases outside the gene matches: 10. The CDR3 DNA reads as TGTGCCAGCAGCCCCCGACAGGGTTGGAAGACTGAAGCTTTCTTT. Translated, it gives CASSPRQGWKTEAFF.

The V gene is TRBV5-1, the J gene TRBJ1-2; D gene unclear. From germline, CDR1 is SGHRS and CDR2 YFSETQ. CDR3 length: 14 amino acids. The V end lost 0 bases, the J end lost 5 bases, and 11 bases lay between the germline ends. The CDR3 is CASSLDAQVYGYTF. Written as DNA, the CDR3 is TGCGCCAGCAGCTTGGATGCCCAGGTATATGGCTACACCTTC. The variable domain in full, with the rest retrieved from reference TRBV5-1 and TRBJ1-2, is KAGVTQTPRYLIKTRGQQVTLSCSPISGHRSVSWYQQTPGQGLQFLFEYFSETQRNKGNFPGRFSGRQFSNSRSEMNVSTLELGDSALYLCASSLDAQVYGYTFGSGTRLTVV.

The chain recombines TRBV6-4 with TRBJ2-7, with TRBD1 as a possible D gene (5 bases). CDR3 length: 17 residues. Trimming took 1 base from V and 1 from J, leaving 17 bases between them. The V gene's germline CDR1 is MRHNA and CDR2 SNTAGT. The CDR3 sequence: CASSDLPPGKVSYEQYF. CDR3 nucleotide sequence: TGTGCCAGCAGTGACTTACCACCAGGGAAAGTATCCTACGAGCAGTACTTC.

The genes are TRBV6-5 and TRBJ2-7; TRBD1 matches at 7 bases. J lost 5 bases, V lost 0 bases, and 7 bases had no gene match. The germline V gene encodes CDR1 MNHEY and CDR2 SVGAGI. The CDR3 sequence is 15 residues long. The CDR3, as DNA: TGTGCCAGCAGTTACTCGACAGGGACAGCTGACGAGCAGTACTTC. Its translation: CASSYSTGTADEQYF.

The chain links TRBV25-1 to TRBJ1-6; D is uncertain. The V end lost 4 bases, the J end lost 2 bases, and 18 bases lay between the germline ends. CDR1 and CDR2 from the germline V gene are MGHDK and SYGVNS. The CDR3 totals 18 residues. The CDR3 protein is CASSGQYSRGAYNSPLHF. CDR3 DNA: TGTGCCAGCAGTGGACAATACTCCCGGGGTGCCTATAATTCACCCCTCCACTTT.

CDR3 DNA sequence: TGCAGTGCTAGTAAGCAAAGCGAGCAGTACTTC. Residues: CSASKQSEQYF. This chain joins TRBV20-1 and TRBJ2-7, with D uncertain. The CDR3 length is 11 residues. Trimming pared 3 bases from V and 6 bases from J, leaving 9 bases between. CDR1 DFQATT and CDR2 SNEGSKA come from the germline V gene (reference sequence).